The clone carrying this TCR beta chain has at least ten counts. The antigen is unknown. The ends lost 1 base at V and 5 bases at J; junction bases unmatched: 4. The CDR3 runs 14 residues. Healthy control samples came from blood bank volunteers in Maryland, USA. The unsorted libraries were made from 2 million PBMCs kept at -80 C. This specimen belongs to a study of neurological immune-mediated disorders. Study-level points and caveats: The study found the most TCR clonal expansion in HTLV-1-associated myelopathy and the least in multiple sclerosis, below healthy controls.

The cDNA was generated by 5'RACE with 10-nucleotide random UMIs. TCRdb redid the calling of the 5' RACE reads with MiXCR, one entry per CDR3 protein. Among fewer than 35,000 distinct CDR3 sequences listed, under 6% were seen once. The J gene is TRBJ1-2, the V gene TRBV12-3 or TRBV12-4; 7 nucleotides align to TRBD1. The sequenced material came from PBMCs. This sequence was found in a man aged 18 to 35 in good health. The CDR3 DNA reads TGTGCCAGCAGTTTAGGGGACAGATTATATGGCTACACCTTC. Protein product: CASSLGDRLYGYTF.